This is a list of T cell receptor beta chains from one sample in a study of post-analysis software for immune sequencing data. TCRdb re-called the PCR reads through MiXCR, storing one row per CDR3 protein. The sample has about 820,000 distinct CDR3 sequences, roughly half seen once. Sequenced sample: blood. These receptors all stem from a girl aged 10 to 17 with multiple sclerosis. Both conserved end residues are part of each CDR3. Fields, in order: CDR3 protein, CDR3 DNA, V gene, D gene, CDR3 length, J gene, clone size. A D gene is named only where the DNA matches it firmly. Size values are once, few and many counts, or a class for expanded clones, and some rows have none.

CASSQDYSRYTF,TGCGCCAGCAGCCAAGATTACAGTCGCTACACCTTC,TRBV4-1,-,12,TRBJ1-2,few
CASSEPGLREGRTFF,TGTGCCAGCAGTGAACCCGGGTTGCGGGAGGGACGAACTTTCTTT,TRBV6-1,-,15,TRBJ1-1,few
CASSLVGVLGGSYNSPLHF,TGTGCCAGCAGCTTAGTGGGGGTGCTGGGGGGATCCTATAATTCACCCCTCCACTTT,TRBV7-8,-,19,TRBJ1-6,-
CASSPRGQERTYEQYF,TGCGCCAGCAGCCCCCGGGGACAGGAGAGGACCTACGAGCAGTACTTC,TRBV4-1,TRBD1,16,TRBJ2-7,-
CSAPEISDRGVSYEQYF,TGCAGTGCTCCTGAGATCTCGGACAGGGGAGTGTCCTACGAGCAGTACTTC,TRBV20-1,TRBD1,17,TRBJ2-7,once
CSVGDGVEQYF,TGCAGCGTCGGGGACGGGGTCGAGCAGTACTTC,TRBV29-1,-,11,TRBJ2-7,-
CSVTTSGGNNEQFF,TGCAGCGTTACGACTAGCGGGGGAAACAATGAGCAGTTCTTC,TRBV29-1,TRBD2,14,TRBJ2-1,-
CSVASGQGGETQYF,TGCAGCGTTGCCTCCGGACAGGGCGGTGAGACCCAGTACTTC,TRBV29-1,TRBD1,14,TRBJ2-5,-
CASSPGQEIITDGYTF,TGTGCCAGCAGTCCGGGACAGGAGATTATAACGGATGGCTACACCTTC,TRBV25-1,TRBD1,16,TRBJ1-2,few
CSANGPGNEQFF,TGCAGTGCCAACGGGCCGGGCAATGAGCAGTTCTTC,TRBV20-1,-,12,TRBJ2-1,-
CASSQVSGDTYEQYF,TGCGCCAGCAGCCAAGTCAGCGGGGACACCTACGAGCAGTACTTC,TRBV5-1,-,15,TRBJ2-7,-
CAISGTGYDEQYF,TGTGCCATCAGCGGGACAGGGTATGACGAGCAGTACTTC,TRBV10-3,TRBD1,13,TRBJ2-7,few
CASSPPEGLTYEQYF,TGTGCCAGCTCACCTCCGGAAGGGCTTACCTACGAGCAGTACTTC,TRBV18,-,15,TRBJ2-7,few
CASGGPRTTDTQYF,TGTGCTAGTGGGGGACCTCGAACCACAGATACGCAGTATTTT,TRBV12-5,-,14,TRBJ2-3,few
CSAPDSNYGYTF,TGCAGTGCTCCCGACAGTAACTATGGCTACACCTTC,TRBV20-1,-,12,TRBJ1-2,-
CATSRVSGGDYGYTF,TGTGCCACCAGCAGAGTATCGGGGGGTGACTATGGCTACACCTTC,TRBV15,-,15,TRBJ1-2,few